Sequencing of this T cell receptor beta chain was carried out in a study of cytomegalovirus exposure and HLA in healthy donors. A note on this clone: Its antigen is unidentified.

With 60 Vbeta and 13 Jbeta primers, the PCR was carried out. Profiled with immunoSEQ multiplex PCR; TCRdb holds only in-frame clones, not every one. The sample lists approximately 150,000 clones; around 73% were seen once. Germline loops: CDR1 SGHRS, CDR2 YFSETQ. V lost 0 bases, J lost 1 base, and 5 bases lay in between. CDR3 length: 14 amino acids. Whole-study results and caveats: Three chains linked to CMV were shown in vitro to be specific for CMV antigens. A later examination showed that TCR association rates differed by HLA locus, with DRB1 most and HLA-C fewest.

The chain combines TRBV5-1 with TRBJ1-3; D gene uncertain. This clonotype was obtained from a woman aged 18 to 35 in good health and CMV-seropositive. The sample comprised PBMCs. This CDR3 is CASSLAGSGNTIYF. For the CDR3, the DNA is TGCGCCAGCAGCTTGGCCGGTTCTGGAAACACCATATATTTT.